The rows below give T cell receptor beta chains drawn from one sample of a study of identical twins. TCRdb called the 5' RACE reads again in MiXCR, with one record for every CDR3 protein. Found here are 250,000 or so distinct CDR3 sequences, 10% to 15% of them singletons; the top ten hold 4% to 5%. The data also belong to a second study, concerning yellow fever vaccine responses in identical twins.

Sequenced material: memory (CD45RO+) T cells sorted from blood. These receptors were collected from a woman aged 18 to 35 in good health. The CDR3 runs from the conserved cysteine through the conserved F or W. D genes are given only for firm matches. Not every row has a clone size; where given, it reads once, few, many or a size class.

clone_size d_call j_call v_call cdr3_aa cdr3_nt
many . TRBJ2-3 TRBV13 CASGNRPITDTQYF TGTGCCAGCGGGAACAGGCCCATCACAGATACGCAGTATTTT
few TRBD1 TRBJ1-5 TRBV28 CATSRGYQPQHF TGTGCCACCTCCAGGGGGTATCAGCCCCAGCATTTT
many . TRBJ2-7 TRBV29-1 CSVLRDAYEQYF TGCAGCGTTCTAAGGGATGCCTACGAGCAGTACTTC
few TRBD2 TRBJ2-7 TRBV30 CALNGGTYEQYF TGTGCCTTAAACGGGGGGACCTACGAGCAGTACTTC
many . TRBJ2-1 TRBV28 CASSLIRYNEQFF TGTGCCAGCAGTTTAATACGGTACAATGAGCAGTTCTTC
many . TRBJ2-2 TRBV11-2 CASSFSRIGELFF TGTGCCAGCAGCTTTTCCAGGATCGGGGAGCTGTTTTTT
few TRBD1 TRBJ1-5 TRBV20-1 CSASRGDRGNQPQHF TGCAGTGCTAGTAGAGGGGACAGGGGGAATCAGCCCCAGCATTTT
. . TRBJ2-6 TRBV5-1 CASSLTGRGANVLTF TGCGCCAGCAGCTTGACGGGGAGGGGGGCCAACGTCCTGACTTTC
few TRBD1 TRBJ2-6 TRBV11-2 CASSLESGGSGANVLTF TGTGCCAGCAGCTTAGAATCAGGGGGCTCTGGGGCCAACGTCCTGACTTTC
many . TRBJ2-1 TRBV11-3 CASSLTGGEYNEQFF TGTGCCAGCAGCTTAACGGGCGGGGAATACAATGAGCAGTTCTTC
few TRBD1 TRBJ2-5 TRBV6-5 CASSYHDRGRQETQYF TGTGCCAGCAGTTACCACGACAGGGGAAGACAAGAGACCCAGTACTTC
. TRBD2 TRBJ2-2 TRBV28 CASRLSGRGTGELFF TGTGCCAGCAGGTTGAGCGGGAGGGGAACCGGGGAGCTGTTTTTT
many . TRBJ1-2 TRBV12-3/TRBV12-4 CASSGSNYGYTF TGTGCCAGCAGTGGTTCTAACTATGGCTACACCTTC
many TRBD1 TRBJ2-7 TRBV9 CASSFGTGSYEQYF TGTGCCAGCAGCTTCGGGACAGGGTCCTACGAGCAGTACTTC
many . TRBJ2-3 TRBV6-5 CASSQTSVSVTQYF TGTGCCAGCAGCCAGACGTCCGTTAGTGTGACGCAGTATTTT
. TRBD2 TRBJ2-3 TRBV20-1 CSARRLAATDTQYF TGCAGTGCTAGAAGACTAGCGGCCACAGATACGCAGTATTTT
few TRBD2 TRBJ2-7 TRBV9 CASNPAGGPYEQYF TGTGCCAGCAACCCAGCGGGGGGGCCCTACGAGCAGTACTTC
. . TRBJ2-7 TRBV20-1 CSARDPGRSYEQYF TGCAGTGCTAGAGATCCAGGCAGATCCTACGAGCAGTACTTC
few TRBD2 TRBJ2-3 TRBV27 CASSPILAGSTDTQYF TGTGCCAGCAGTCCAATCCTAGCGGGGAGCACAGATACGCAGTATTTT
few . TRBJ2-1 TRBV28 CASSPPGVGEQFF TGTGCCAGCAGTCCCCCAGGGGTGGGTGAGCAGTTCTTC
. . TRBJ2-7 TRBV7-9 CASSLVGDTYEQYF TGTGCCAGCAGCTTAGTCGGGGATACCTACGAGCAGTACTTC
few . TRBJ1-2 TRBV5-4 CASSLGGRGAGYTF TGTGCCAGCAGCTTGGGGGGTCGTGGTGCTGGCTACACCTTC
few TRBD1 TRBJ1-5 TRBV15 CATSVMTGEGNQPQHF TGTGCCACCAGCGTAATGACAGGGGAGGGCAATCAGCCCCAGCATTTT
. TRBD2 TRBJ2-2 TRBV10-1 CASRTSSGELFF TGCGCCAGCAGGACTAGCAGCGGGGAGCTGTTTTTT
once TRBD2 TRBJ2-7 TRBV10-3 CAISEGTSGDYEQYF TGTGCCATCAGTGAAGGGACTAGCGGGGACTACGAGCAGTACTTC
once . TRBJ2-5 TRBV5-5 CASSFIRGPQETQYF TGTGCCAGCAGCTTTATCAGGGGACCCCAAGAGACCCAGTACTTC
many TRBD2 TRBJ2-1 TRBV20-1 CSAFGLAYNEQFF TGCAGTGCCTTCGGACTAGCCTACAATGAGCAGTTCTTC
few TRBD2 TRBJ2-7 TRBV20-1 CSYLGLAGRGTYEQYF TGCAGTTATCTGGGACTAGCGGGAAGGGGGACCTACGAGCAGTACTTC
few . TRBJ1-2 TRBV5-6 CASSLEVNYGYTF TGTGCCAGCAGCTTGGAGGTGAACTATGGCTACACCTTC
many . TRBJ2-2 TRBV27 CASSRTIGELFF TGTGCCAGCAGTCGGACAATCGGGGAGCTGTTTTTT
few TRBD1 TRBJ2-7 TRBV6-5 CASSYEGTGWDEQYF TGTGCCAGCAGTTACGAGGGGACAGGGTGGGACGAGCAGTACTTC
. . TRBJ2-1 TRBV20-1 CSARVQQEQFF TGCAGTGCTAGAGTTCAGCAAGAGCAGTTCTTC
few . TRBJ2-7 TRBV7-8 CASSSRQARSRYEQYF TGTGCCAGCAGCTCAAGACAGGCCCGAAGTAGGTACGAGCAGTACTTC
many . TRBJ2-7 TRBV28 CASSFNRISTGYEQYF TGTGCCAGCAGTTTTAACAGGATTTCTACGGGCTACGAGCAGTACTTC
few . TRBJ2-2 TRBV7-9 CASFEAGRGTGELFF TGTGCCAGCTTCGAAGCGGGCAGGGGAACCGGGGAGCTGTTTTTT
. . TRBJ2-7 TRBV12-3/TRBV12-4 CASSLVFYDYEQYF TGTGCCAGCAGTTTAGTTTTCTACGACTACGAGCAGTACTTC
few . TRBJ2-5 TRBV12-3/TRBV12-4 CASSSQGLLQETQYF TGTGCCAGCAGTTCCCAGGGATTGCTCCAAGAGACCCAGTACTTC
many TRBD2 TRBJ2-1 TRBV7-2 CASSGRTSGSWGNEQFF TGTGCCAGCAGCGGGAGGACTAGCGGGAGTTGGGGGAATGAGCAGTTCTTC
many . TRBJ2-4 TRBV12-3/TRBV12-4 CASSPSGTAKNIQYF TGTGCCAGCAGTCCTTCGGGGACCGCCAAAAACATTCAGTACTTC
many . TRBJ2-7 TRBV14 CASSQEDVSYEQYF TGTGCCAGCAGCCAAGAGGACGTCTCCTACGAGCAGTACTTC
many TRBD1 TRBJ2-7 TRBV3-1 CASSQAGTGEQYF TGTGCCAGCAGCCAAGCTGGGACAGGGGAGCAGTACTTC
many TRBD2 TRBJ2-1 TRBV30 CAWEAGGPGDEQFF TGTGCCTGGGAAGCGGGAGGGCCGGGAGATGAGCAGTTCTTC
. TRBD2 TRBJ2-5 TRBV3-1 CASRPGLAQETQYF TGTGCCAGCCGACCGGGACTAGCGCAAGAGACCCAGTACTTC
few . TRBJ2-6 TRBV10-3 CAIRLGSGANVLTF TGTGCCATCAGGCTGGGCTCTGGGGCCAACGTCCTGACTTTC